One and the same sample provided the 19 T cell receptor beta chains below, sequenced in a study of OX40 agonist ivuxolimab in advanced cancers. Measured with immunoSEQ multiplex PCR; TCRdb has only the in-frame clones, and not every one. The top ten hold approximately 5% of the sample, which has around 70,000 clones, 81% seen once. Sequences were derived from CD4+ or CD8+ T cells sorted from blood, sampled in a trial of the OX40 agonist ivuxolimab. The receptor set was obtained from an adult with an advanced solid tumor such as melanoma, head and neck, liver or kidney cancer.

V usage is TRBV7-2 and J usage is TRBJ1-2, with 7 nucleotides matching TRBD1. V dropped 5 bases and J dropped 5; count of bases not matched to a gene: 11. The CDR3 extends over 15 amino acids. The germline gives CDR1 SGHTA, CDR2 FQGNSA. The CDR3 protein is CASSPQGGLAYGYTF. The CDR3 nucleotides read TGTGCCAGCAGCCCCCAGGGGGGGTTAGCGTATGGCTACACCTTC.

The chain combines TRBV27 with TRBJ2-7; D is ambiguous. CDR3 length equals 14 residues. Trimming left V 8 bases short and J 2 bases short, with 16 bases between. Looked up from germline, CDR1 is MNHEY and CDR2 is SMNVEV (reference sequence). The CDR3 here is CASAPVDATYEQYF. For the CDR3, the DNA is TGTGCCAGCGCCCCAGTTGACGCCACCTACGAGCAGTACTTC.

This chain links TRBV5-1 with TRBJ1-1, with TRBD1 matching 7 bases. J lost 1 base, V lost 0 bases, and 3 bases had no gene match. The V gene's germline CDR1 is SGHRS and CDR2 YFSETQ. The CDR3 extends over 15 amino acids. CDR3 residues: CASSLAGTANTEAFF. In DNA, the CDR3 is TGCGCCAGCAGCTTGGCCGGGACAGCGAACACTGAAGCTTTCTTT. The full variable domain, rest sourced from reference TRBV5-1 and TRBJ1-1, is KAGVTQTPRYLIKTRGQQVTLSCSPISGHRSVSWYQQTPGQGLQFLFEYFSETQRNKGNFPGRFSGRQFSNSRSEMNVSTLELGDSALYLCASSLAGTANTEAFFGQGTRLTVV.

This clone has only a few counts. The V call is TRBV6-5, the J call TRBJ2-5; TRBD1 matches at 9 bases. The J call may be in error: the DNA end matches TRBJ2-7 better. This CDR3 comprises 14 residues. In germline, CDR1 is MNHEY, CDR2 SVGAGI. CDR3: CASSSGQGPYEQYF. For the CDR3, the DNA is TGTGCCAGCAGCTCGGGACAGGGCCCCTACGAGCAGTACTTC.

V is TRBV5-1 and J is TRBJ2-3; TRBD2 agrees at 8 bases. From germline, CDR1 is SGHRS and CDR2 YFSETQ. This CDR3 is 15 amino acids long. The ends lost 3 bases at V and 1 base at J; junction bases unmatched: 4. The CDR3 sequence: CASSSSGSGTDTQYF. In DNA form, the CDR3 reads TGCGCCAGCAGCTCAAGCGGGAGCGGCACAGATACGCAGTATTTT. Full variable domain (outside the CDR3, taken from reference TRBV5-1 and TRBJ2-3): KAGVTQTPRYLIKTRGQQVTLSCSPISGHRSVSWYQQTPGQGLQFLFEYFSETQRNKGNFPGRFSGRQFSNSRSEMNVSTLELGDSALYLCASSSSGSGTDTQYFGPGTRLTVL.

CDR3 region: CASSLGQSSYEQYF. DNA for the CDR3: TGTGCCAGCAGCTTAGGACAAAGCTCCTACGAGCAGTACTTC. The chain combines TRBV11-2 with TRBJ2-7; D unresolved. The CDR3 covers 14 residues. Germline V gives CDR1 SGHAT, CDR2 FQNNGV. The V and J ends lost 1 base and 0 bases respectively, with 7 bases between them.

The chain combines TRBV6-1 with TRBJ1-5, with D hard to call. Germline CDR1 reads MNHNS; CDR2 reads SASEGT. Trimming stripped 2 bases from V and 1 base from J, with 18 bases between. The length of the CDR3 is 18 residues. CDR3 nucleotide sequence: TGTGCCAGCAGTGAAAATTTTAGATCAGCGGGAAGCAATCAGCCCCAGCATTTT. This translates into CASSENFRSAGSNQPQHF.

The chain couples TRBV27 to TRBJ2-1, with 14 bases matching TRBD2. V lost 5 bases to trimming and J lost 12 bases; unmatched junction nucleotides: 9. This CDR3 has 15 amino acids. The germline CDR1 and CDR2 sequences are MNHEY and SMNVEV (reference sequence). The DNA for the CDR3 is TGTGCCAGCAGTCCGAAGACTAGCGGGAGGGATCCGCAGTTCTTC. The encoded protein is CASSPKTSGRDPQFF.

The V and J genes are TRBV5-6 and TRBJ2-1; TRBD2 matches 8 bases. CDR1 and CDR2 (germline): SGHDT, YYEEEE. The V gene end was trimmed by 0 bases and the J gene end by 4 bases; junction bases not matched to a gene: 6. CDR3 length: 16 amino acids. The CDR3 region is CASSLVLAEPYNEQFF. The CDR3 coding sequence is TGTGCCAGCAGCTTGGTACTAGCGGAACCTTACAATGAGCAGTTCTTC.

This chain connects TRBV19 to TRBJ2-3, with 7 nucleotides matching TRBD2. Germline values: CDR1 LNHDA, CDR2 SQIVND (reference sequence). Germline trimming cut 8 bases from V and 0 bases from J; bases unmatched to any gene: 11. The CDR3 totals 16 residues. CDR3 sequence: CASRDGGGGSTDTQYF. The CDR3 DNA reads TGTGCCAGTCGGGACGGTGGCGGGGGTAGCACAGATACGCAGTATTTT.

This chain uses TRBV21-1 with TRBJ2-1; the listed D gene, TRBD2, was not tested against the DNA. TRBV21-1 constitutes a pseudogene. The length of the CDR3 is 17 residues. This CDR3 is CASSPRLLAEDYNEQFF. The CDR3 DNA follows: TGTGCCAGCAGTCCTAGACTCTTAGCGGAGGACTACAATGAGCAGTTCTTC.

This clone came up once. The chain combines TRBV4-2 with TRBJ2-2; a possible D gene is TRBD2 (7 bases). CDR3 size: 15 residues. Germline assignment: CDR1 LGHNA and CDR2 YNFKEQ. The V and J ends lost 7 bases and 4 bases respectively, with 16 bases between them. CDR3 sequence (DNA): TGTGCCAGCAAAGGGGGGGGCGTAGGCACCGGGGAGCTGTTTTTT. This codes for CASKGGGVGTGELFF.

This clone has just a few counts. The DNA for the CDR3 is TGTGCCAGCTCTCCCAAATTAACAACTAATGAAAAACTGTTTTTT. Amino acid sequence: CASSPKLTTNEKLFF. The rearrangement uses TRBV18 and TRBJ1-4; D ambiguous. This CDR3 comprises 15 residues. Germline V gene lookup returns CDR1 KGHSH and CDR2 LQKENI. V shed 6 bases and J shed 0 bases, with 11 bases lying between them.

The chain couples TRBV18 to TRBJ1-4, with D unclear. The CDR3 is 13 amino acids. V was cut by 4 bases and J by 4 bases, with 7 bases left in between. Germline lookup yields CDR1 KGHSH and CDR2 LQKENI. CDR3: CASSLFNNEKLFF. In DNA form, the CDR3 reads TGTGCCAGCTCACTCTTCAATAATGAAAAACTGTTTTTT.

The chain joins TRBV18 to TRBJ2-3, with TRBD2 as a possible D gene (5 bases). Germline V gives CDR1 KGHSH, CDR2 LQKENI. Deletions cut 3 bases from V and 2 bases from J, with 9 bases between. The CDR3 spans 14 residues. The CDR3 region has the DNA TGTGCCAGCTCACCGAGGGCGGCCACAGATACGCAGTATTTT. This translates into CASSPRAATDTQYF.

V gene TRBV11-3 combines with J gene TRBJ2-1; unclear D gene. CDR3 length: 11 residues. The germline V and J ends were trimmed by 5 bases and 10 bases, with 9 bases remaining between them. Germline lookup yields CDR1 SGHNT and CDR2 YENEEA. CDR3 coding DNA: TGTGCCAGCAGCCCTAGGCGGGAGCAGTTCTTC. Translation gives CASSPRREQFF.

This clone came up once. The chain employs TRBV11-3 and TRBJ2-7, with 7 bases fitting TRBD2. This CDR3 is 14 amino acids long. Losses at the gene ends were 1 base for V and 6 bases for J; bases not matched to a gene: 6. CDR1 and CDR2 from the germline V gene are SGHNT and YENEEA. CDR3 in DNA: TGTGCCAGCAGCTTAGGGCCGACTAGCAGCGAGCAGTACTTC. It translates to CASSLGPTSSEQYF.

The rearrangement joins TRBV5-1 to TRBJ1-3, with D possibly TRBD1 on 5 matching bases. Trimming pared 1 base from V and 0 bases from J, leaving 11 bases between. The CDR3 runs to 16 residues. Looked up from germline, CDR1 is SGHRS and CDR2 is YFSETQ. The CDR3 bases are TGCGCCAGCAGCTTGTTAGACAGTAGCTCTGGAAACACCATATATTTT. Translation: CASSLLDSSSGNTIYF.

The V call is TRBV18, the J call TRBJ2-2; D ambiguous. CDR1 is KGHSH and CDR2 is LQKENI in the germline V gene. The CDR3 covers 14 residues. V lost 0 bases and J 5 bases, leaving 7 bases between the germline ends. CDR3 in DNA: TGTGCCAGCTCACCACCGAAAAAGACCGGGGAGCTGTTTTTT. Translating gives CASSPPKKTGELFF.